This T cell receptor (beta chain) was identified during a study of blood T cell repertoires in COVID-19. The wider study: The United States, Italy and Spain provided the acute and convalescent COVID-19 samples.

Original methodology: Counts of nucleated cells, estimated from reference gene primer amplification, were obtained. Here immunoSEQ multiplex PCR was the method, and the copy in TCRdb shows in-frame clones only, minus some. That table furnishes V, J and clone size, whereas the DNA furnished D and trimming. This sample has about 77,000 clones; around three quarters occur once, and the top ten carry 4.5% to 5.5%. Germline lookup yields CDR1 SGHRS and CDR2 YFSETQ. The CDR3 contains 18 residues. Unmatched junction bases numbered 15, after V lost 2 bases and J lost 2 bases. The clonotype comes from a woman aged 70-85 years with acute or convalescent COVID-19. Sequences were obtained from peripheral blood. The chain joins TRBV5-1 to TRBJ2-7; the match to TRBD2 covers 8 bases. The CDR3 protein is CASSFFPISGDSTYEQYF. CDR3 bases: TGCGCCAGCAGCTTCTTTCCAATTAGCGGGGACTCAACCTACGAGCAGTACTTC.